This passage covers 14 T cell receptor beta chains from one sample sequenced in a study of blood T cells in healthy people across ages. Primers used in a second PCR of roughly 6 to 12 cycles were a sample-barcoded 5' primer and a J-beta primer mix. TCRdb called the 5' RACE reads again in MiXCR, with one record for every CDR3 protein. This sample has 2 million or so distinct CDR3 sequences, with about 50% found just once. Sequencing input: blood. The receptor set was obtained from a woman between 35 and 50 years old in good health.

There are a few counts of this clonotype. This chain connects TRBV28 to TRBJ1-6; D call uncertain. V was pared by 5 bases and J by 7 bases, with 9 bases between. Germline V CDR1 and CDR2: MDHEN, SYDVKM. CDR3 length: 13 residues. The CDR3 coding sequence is TGTGCCAGCAGTGTAATCCGAAATTCACCCCTCCACTTT. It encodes CASSVIRNSPLHF. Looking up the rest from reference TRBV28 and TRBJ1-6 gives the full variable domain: DVKVTQSSRYLVKRTGEKVFLECVQDMDHENMFWYRQDPGLGLRLIYFSYDVKMKEKGDIPEGYSVSREKKERFSLILESASTNQTSMYLCASSVIRNSPLHFGNGTRLTVT.

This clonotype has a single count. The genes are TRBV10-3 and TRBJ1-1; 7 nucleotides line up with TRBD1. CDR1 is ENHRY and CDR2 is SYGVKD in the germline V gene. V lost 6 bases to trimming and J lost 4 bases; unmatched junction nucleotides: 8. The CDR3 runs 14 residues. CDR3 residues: CAIRSPDRLTEAFF. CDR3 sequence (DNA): TGTGCCATCAGATCCCCGGACAGGCTCACTGAAGCTTTCTTT.

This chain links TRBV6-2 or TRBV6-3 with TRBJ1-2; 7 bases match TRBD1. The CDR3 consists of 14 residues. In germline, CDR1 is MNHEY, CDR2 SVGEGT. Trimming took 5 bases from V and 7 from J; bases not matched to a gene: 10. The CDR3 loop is CASSAKLDRVGYTF. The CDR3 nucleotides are TGTGCCAGCAGTGCAAAGCTCGACAGGGTTGGCTACACCTTC.

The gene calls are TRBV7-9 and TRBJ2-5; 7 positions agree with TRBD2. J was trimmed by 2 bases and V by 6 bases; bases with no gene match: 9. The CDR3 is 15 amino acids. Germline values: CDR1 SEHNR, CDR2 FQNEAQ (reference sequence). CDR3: CASSSPREVQETQYF. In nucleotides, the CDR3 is TGTGCCAGCAGTTCGCCCCGGGAGGTACAAGAGACCCAGTACTTC.

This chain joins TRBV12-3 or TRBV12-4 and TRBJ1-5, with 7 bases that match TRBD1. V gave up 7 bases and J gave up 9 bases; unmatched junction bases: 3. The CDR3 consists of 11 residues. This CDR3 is CASMTGLPQHF. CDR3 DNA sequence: TGTGCCAGCATGACAGGGTTGCCCCAGCATTTT.

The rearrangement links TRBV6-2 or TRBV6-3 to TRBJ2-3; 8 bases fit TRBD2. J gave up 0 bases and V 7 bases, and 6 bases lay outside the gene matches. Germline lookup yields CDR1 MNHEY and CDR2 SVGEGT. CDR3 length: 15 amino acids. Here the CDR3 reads CASNHGLASTDTQYF. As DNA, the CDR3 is TGTGCCAGCAACCATGGACTAGCAAGCACAGATACGCAGTATTTT.

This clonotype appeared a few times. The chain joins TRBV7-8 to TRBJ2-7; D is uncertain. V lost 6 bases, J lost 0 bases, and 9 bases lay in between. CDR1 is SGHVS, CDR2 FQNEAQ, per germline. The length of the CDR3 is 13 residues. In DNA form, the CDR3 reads TGTGCCAGCAGTTTCAGGATCTCCTACGAGCAGTACTTC. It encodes CASSFRISYEQYF.

The CDR3 region is CASSRRVPGASTDTQYF. In nucleotides, the CDR3 is TGTGCCAGCAGCAGAAGGGTACCAGGGGCGAGCACAGATACGCAGTATTTT. V and J are TRBV2 and TRBJ2-3; the D gene is possibly TRBD1 (6 bases). Trimming removed 6 bases at V and 0 bases at J, with 19 bases between. Per the germline V gene, CDR1 is SNHLY and CDR2 is FYNNEI. The CDR3 has 17 amino acids.

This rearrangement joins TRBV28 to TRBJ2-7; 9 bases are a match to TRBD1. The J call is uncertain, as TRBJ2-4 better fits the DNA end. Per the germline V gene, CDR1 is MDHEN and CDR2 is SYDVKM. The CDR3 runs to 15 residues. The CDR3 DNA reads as TGTGCCAGCACCGTTAGGGACAGGGACCCAAACATTCAGTACTTC. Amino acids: CASTVRDRDPNIQYF.

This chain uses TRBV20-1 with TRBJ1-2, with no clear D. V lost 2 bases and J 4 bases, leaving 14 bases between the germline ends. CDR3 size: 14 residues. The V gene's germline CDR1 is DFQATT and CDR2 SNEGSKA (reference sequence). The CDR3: CSARRPGTSYGYTF. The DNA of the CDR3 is TGCAGTGCTAGACGGCCAGGAACTTCCTATGGCTACACCTTC.

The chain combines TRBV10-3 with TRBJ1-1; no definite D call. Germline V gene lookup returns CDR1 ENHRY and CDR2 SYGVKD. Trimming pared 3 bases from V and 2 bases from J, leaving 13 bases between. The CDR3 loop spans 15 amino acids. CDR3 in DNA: TGTGCCATCAGTGACCCCGGGGTAGGCAACACTGAAGCTTTCTTT. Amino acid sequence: CAISDPGVGNTEAFF.

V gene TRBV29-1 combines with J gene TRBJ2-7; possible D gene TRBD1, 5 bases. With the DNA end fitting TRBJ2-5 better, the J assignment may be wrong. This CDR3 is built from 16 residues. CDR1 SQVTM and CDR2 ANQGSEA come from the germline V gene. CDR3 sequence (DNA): TGCAGAATTGCTCTAGACCAAGGAAGACAGCAAGAGACCCAGTACTTC. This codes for CRIALDQGRQQETQYF.

Written as DNA, the CDR3 is TGTGCCAGCAGCGCCGGACTAGCGGGGTACGAGACCCAGTACTTC. Translating it yields CASSAGLAGYETQYF. The V gene is TRBV7-2, the J gene TRBJ2-5; 12 bases agree with TRBD2. There are 15 residues in the CDR3. V lost 5 bases to trimming and J lost 5 bases; unmatched junction nucleotides: 6. Germline CDR1 is SGHTA and CDR2 is FQGNSA.

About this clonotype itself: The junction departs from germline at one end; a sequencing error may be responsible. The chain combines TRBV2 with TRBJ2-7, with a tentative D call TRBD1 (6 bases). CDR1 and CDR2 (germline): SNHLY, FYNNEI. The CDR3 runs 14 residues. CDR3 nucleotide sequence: TGTGCCGGCAGAGCCTGGGACAACTCCTACGGGCAGTACTTC. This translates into CAGRAWDNSYGQYF.